What follows is one T cell receptor beta chain and its context. These data come from a study of radiotherapy plus CTLA-4 blockade in lung cancer. Per the germline V gene, CDR1 is MNHEY and CDR2 is SMNVEV (reference sequence). V was pared by 2 bases and J by 2 bases, with 9 bases of the junction left unmatched. The CDR3 is 16 residues long. Produced via immunoSEQ multiplex PCR; TCRdb's table is partial and in-frame only. Of 75,000 to 100,000 clones detected, about 90% appear once; the ten largest clones hold 4.5% to 5%. Source: peripheral blood, taken from a patient treated with radiotherapy plus ipilimumab. The receptor comes from a human donor with non-small cell lung cancer that progressed on radiotherapy plus ipilimumab. This sequence joins TRBV27 and TRBJ2-7; 7 nucleotides line up with TRBD2. In DNA form, the CDR3 reads TGTGCCAGCAGTTTAAGGTCATCGGGAGGTGCCTACGAGCAGTACTTC. Translated: CASSLRSSGGAYEQYF.